This T cell receptor (beta chain) was obtained from a study of metastatic and nonmetastatic thyroid tumors. Across the study: Peripheral blood and tumor or nodule samples from malignant and benign thyroid patients were compared. Study-wide points: Compared with benign nodules, malignant thyroid tumors were reported to have significantly higher TCR beta diversity in both blood and tumor.

The CDR3 spans 15 residues. The germline CDR1 and CDR2 sequences are LNHDA and SQIVND (reference sequence). Nobody among the patients had been given any treatment before thyroid surgery. This clone has just a few counts. The antigen remains unidentified. Compared with germline, one end of the junction differs, possibly owing to a read error. Original processing methods: Clinicopathological groups differed in CDR3, with these differences serving to build a distant-metastasis classifier for papillary thyroid cancer. TCRdb called clones again from the PCR reads with MiXCR. It is TCRdb's table, rather than the study itself, that gives the V and J calls and clone size. The data hold about 92,000 clones, with 15% observed a single time.

The chain has TRBV19 and TRBJ1-2; weak D call: TRBD1 (6 bases). This TCR derives from a female donor with papillary thyroid cancer or a benign thyroid nodule (not recorded which). Some clones in this sample may be carry-over from other donors' samples. Sequenced material: blood. This chain's CDR3 is CASNYPGQRYYVYTF. CDR3 DNA: TGTGCCAGTAATTATCCCGGACAGCGTTACTATGTCTACACCTTC.